This passage covers 11 T cell receptor beta chains from one sample sequenced in a study of identical twins. TCRdb reanalysed the 5' RACE reads using MiXCR and keeps one entry per CDR3 protein. The repertoire holds approximately 600,000 distinct CDR3 sequences, with nearly 10% as singletons. These data were also filed under a second study, of yellow fever vaccine responses in identical twins.

The source material was PBMCs. These receptors came from a woman under 30 in good health.

The V gene is TRBV7-6, the J gene TRBJ2-5, with D maybe TRBD2 (5 bases). The germline CDR1 and CDR2 sequences are SGHVS and FNYEAQ. Trimming cost V 4 bases and J 2 bases, with 23 bases left between them. This CDR3 contains 18 residues. The CDR3 DNA is TGTGCCAGCAGCTCCCTAGCTGGCGCGGGCCTGAGACAAGAGACCCAGTACTTC. Amino acids: CASSSLAGAGLRQETQYF. Supplemented by reference TRBV7-6 and TRBJ2-5, the full variable domain reads GAGVSQSPRYKVTKRGQDVALRCDPISGHVSLYWYRQALGQGPEFLTYFNYEAQQDKSGLPNDRFSAERPEGSISTLTIQRTEQRDSAMYRCASSSLAGAGLRQETQYFGPGTRLLVL.

This clonotype was found many times. This rearrangement joins TRBV20-1 to TRBJ2-1; TRBD2 aligns across 10 bases. Losses at the gene ends were 0 bases for V and 3 bases for J; bases not matched to a gene: 5. The CDR3 has 16 residues. The germline V gene has CDR1 DFQATT and CDR2 SNEGSKA (reference sequence). The chain's CDR3 is CSARDLLAGDYNEQFF. The CDR3 DNA follows: TGCAGTGCTAGAGATCTTCTAGCGGGGGACTACAATGAGCAGTTCTTC.

The CDR3: CASSAGPGGGKGEQYF. The CDR3 DNA is TGTGCCAGCAGCGCCGGCCCAGGCGGGGGGAAGGGGGAGCAGTACTTC. The J gene is TRBJ2-7, the V gene TRBV9; 8 bases align to TRBD2. The CDR3 is 16 amino acids. After removal of 3 bases from V and 7 bases from J, the junction contained 15 bases not matched to a gene. Germline assignment: CDR1 SGDLS and CDR2 YYNGEE.

This clonotype was observed a few times. The chain is built from TRBV10-3 and TRBJ2-1, with D unclear. Trimming pared 2 bases from V and 2 bases from J, leaving 7 bases between. The CDR3 is 14 residues long. Germline values: CDR1 ENHRY, CDR2 SYGVKD. CDR3 sequence reads: CAISEKGTYNEQFF. The CDR3 DNA reads TGTGCCATCAGTGAGAAGGGTACCTACAATGAGCAGTTCTTC.

This clonotype has only a few counts. The J gene is TRBJ2-2, the V gene TRBV7-9, with 10 bases matching TRBD1. Trimming cost V 5 bases and J 6 bases; bases outside gene matches: 12. The CDR3 covers 17 residues. CDR1 is SEHNR, CDR2 FQNEAQ, per germline (reference sequence). The CDR3 is CASSPNRDRGKSGELFF. DNA of the CDR3: TGTGCCAGCAGCCCTAACCGGGACAGGGGTAAATCCGGGGAGCTGTTTTTT.

The gene calls are TRBV5-1 and TRBJ2-7, with 8 bases identical to TRBD1. The CDR3 is made up of 13 amino acids. Germline V lookup: CDR1 SGHRS, CDR2 YFSETQ. J was trimmed by 6 bases and V by 3 bases; bases with no gene match: 5. The CDR3 region is CASSWDRLGEQYF. CDR3 DNA: TGCGCCAGCAGCTGGGACAGGCTGGGCGAGCAGTACTTC.

This clonotype was detected only a few times. V and J are TRBV6-5 and TRBJ2-7; no clear D gene. CDR1 is MNHEY, CDR2 SVGAGI, per germline. V was clipped by 0 bases and J by 2 bases, with 14 bases between them. The CDR3 is 16 residues long. The CDR3 loop is CASSYSTRVFPYEQYF. The CDR3 nucleotides are TGTGCCAGCAGTTACTCAACCCGGGTCTTTCCCTACGAGCAGTACTTC.

This clonotype was observed a handful of times. The CDR3, as DNA: TGTGCCAGCAGCTTGGAGCGAAAGTTCGGGGGTGGCTACACCTTC. Translating gives CASSLERKFGGGYTF. The chain employs TRBV5-6 and TRBJ1-2, with D possibly matching TRBD1 (5 bases). Germline V CDR1 and CDR2: SGHDT, YYEEEE. Trimming stripped 0 bases from V and 7 bases from J, with 16 bases between. This CDR3 has 15 residues.

This clonotype was seen only a few times. This chain uses TRBV29-1 with TRBJ2-5, with 9 bases fitting TRBD1. The CDR3 is 12 amino acids. The V gene end was trimmed by 4 bases and the J gene end by 5 bases; junction bases not matched to a gene: 2. The germline V gene encodes CDR1 SQVTM and CDR2 ANQGSEA. The CDR3 DNA follows: TGCAGCGTTGGACAGGGGGACGAGACCCAGTACTTC. It yields the protein CSVGQGDETQYF.

This clonotype was counted ten times or more. The gene calls are TRBV7-9 and TRBJ1-1; D is uncertain. V was clipped by 1 base and J by 3 bases, with 12 bases between them. CDR3 length: 15 residues. Per the germline V gene, CDR1 is SEHNR and CDR2 is FQNEAQ (reference sequence). The chain's CDR3 is CASSLVGRSDTEAFF. The CDR3, as DNA: TGTGCCAGCAGCTTAGTAGGACGGAGTGACACTGAAGCTTTCTTT.

This clonotype was seen at least ten times. Mismatch with germline at one junction end may stem from a read error. The V call is TRBV20-1, the J call TRBJ2-7; weak D call: TRBD2 (6 bases). CDR3 size: 12 residues. The V gene's germline CDR1 is DFQATT and CDR2 SNEGSKA (reference sequence). CDR3 loop: CSARAGGPEQYF. The CDR3 DNA reads TGCAGTGCCAGAGCCGGGGGTCCCGAGCAGTACTTC.